Listed below are T cell receptor beta chains from one sample, sequenced in a study of graft-versus-host responses after intestinal transplantation. Libraries were prepared by immunoSEQ multiplex PCR; TCRdb keeps only in-frame clonotypes and omits some of them. The sample has around 50,000 clones, 70% to 90% seen once. Sample: PBMCs, taken 26 days after transplant. The receptors derive from a human patient who received an intestinal transplant, so some T cells may come from the graft donor. CDR3s include the opening cysteine and the closing phenylalanine or tryptophan. D genes are given only for firm matches. Clone size is not always given. Where it is, it says once, few, many or a class for expanded clones.

clone_size	v_call	j_call	d_call	cdr3_nt	cdr3_aa
-	TRBV4-3	TRBJ1-1	-	TGCGCCAGCAGCCATCTAAAACAGGGTTTGCGAGCTTTCTTT	CASSHLKQGLRAFF
-	TRBV6-5	TRBJ1-1	-	TGTGCCAGCAGTTCGAAGGGGACTGAAGCTTTCTTT	CASSSKGTEAFF
-	TRBV5-1	TRBJ2-7	TRBD2	TGCGCCAGCAGCTTCGATGGGGCTAGCGGGGGGGGCTACGAGCAGTACTTC	CASSFDGASGGGYEQYF
few	TRBV4-2	TRBJ2-3	-	TGTGCCAGCAGCCGCTCGAGGTGGGCAGATACGCAGTATTTT	CASSRSRWADTQYF
once	TRBV19	TRBJ2-3	TRBD1	TGTGCCAGTAGTATAGGGACAGGGAGGGATACGCAGTATTTT	CASSIGTGRDTQYF
once	TRBV7-8	TRBJ1-3	-	TGTGCCAGCAGTCAATTCGCGGGGACCTCAGGAAACACCATATATTTT	CASSQFAGTSGNTIYF
-	TRBV7-6	TRBJ2-7	TRBD2	TGTGCCAGCAGCTTGGGACTAGCGGGAGAGTCCTACGAGCAGTACTTC	CASSLGLAGESYEQYF
-	TRBV13	TRBJ2-7	TRBD2	TGTGCCAGCAGCTCTAGGGGACTAGCGGGATCCTACGAGCAGTACTTC	CASSSRGLAGSYEQYF
-	TRBV6-1	TRBJ2-2	TRBD1	TGTGCCAGCAGTGTTACTTTACAGGGGGCAAACACCGGGGAGCTGTTTTTT	CASSVTLQGANTGELFF
-	TRBV9	TRBJ2-1	-	TGTGCCAGCAGCGTGGCGGGGGCCCCCTACAATGAGCAGTTCTTC	CASSVAGAPYNEQFF
-	TRBV15	TRBJ1-2	-	TGTGCCACCAGCCGGGGGGTTGGGGCAGGGCCCTTCGGCTACACCTTC	CATSRGVGAGPFGYTF
-	TRBV27	TRBJ1-6	TRBD1	TGTGCCAGCAGAATGGCTAGACAGGGAACAAATTCACCCCTCCACTTT	CASRMARQGTNSPLHF
once	TRBV7-9	TRBJ2-4	-	TGTGCCAGCAGCCCCCGGGAGAGGGGCGGGGACATTCAGTACTTC	CASSPRERGGDIQYF
-	TRBV2	TRBJ2-7	TRBD1	TGTGCCAGCAGACCGGGACAGGGAACCGAGCAGTACTTC	CASRPGQGTEQYF
-	TRBV28	TRBJ2-7	TRBD1	TGTGCCAGGCTATGGACAGGCTTCATATCGTGCGAGCAGTACTTC	CARLWTGFISCEQYF
-	TRBV11-2	TRBJ2-1	TRBD2	TGTGCCAGCAGCGTACCGACTCTGTTGGGGGGGAATGAGCAGTTCTTC	CASSVPTLLGGNEQFF
once	TRBV28	TRBJ2-1	TRBD1	TGTGCCAGCAGTCAACCGGGACAGGGTCCCTACAATGAGCAGTTCTTC	CASSQPGQGPYNEQFF
-	TRBV2	TRBJ2-1	TRBD2	TGTGCCAGCAGTGAAGCGCGGGAGTTCAATGAGCAGTTCTTC	CASSEAREFNEQFF
-	TRBV6-5	TRBJ2-3	TRBD2	TGTGCCAGCAGTTTGCGCACTAGCGACACAGATACGCAGTATTTT	CASSLRTSDTDTQYF
-	TRBV7-9	TRBJ1-2	TRBD1	TGTGCCAGCAGCTCGTCGGACAGGGGATTTTATGGCTACACCTTC	CASSSSDRGFYGYTF
-	TRBV19	TRBJ1-2	-	TGTGCCAGTAGTGAAAGGGGCAAAGCTAACTATGGCTACACCTTC	CASSERGKANYGYTF
once	TRBV14	TRBJ2-3	-	TGTGCCAGCAGTGTAGGACTGTCAGATACGCAGTATTTT	CASSVGLSDTQYF
-	TRBV19	TRBJ1-5	-	TGTGCCAGTGGCGGGGGGGATCAGCCCCAGCATTTT	CASGGGDQPQHF
once	TRBV5-5	TRBJ2-7	TRBD2	TGTGCCAGCAGATTTGATGGGGGGGAGTACGAGCAGTACTTC	CASRFDGGEYEQYF
once	TRBV27	TRBJ2-3	-	TGTGCCAGCACCGACAGGGGAGGGGGCACAGATACGCAGTATTTT	CASTDRGGGTDTQYF
-	TRBV11-3	TRBJ2-2	TRBD1	TGTGCCAGCAGCTCGACAGGGGTTCCGAACACCGGGGAGCTGTTTTTT	CASSSTGVPNTGELFF
-	TRBV7-2	TRBJ2-7	-	TGTGCCAGCAGCTACGGAGTCCCCCCCTACGAGCAGTACTTC	CASSYGVPPYEQYF
-	TRBV7-2	TRBJ1-1	-	TGTGCCAGCAGCACCCCCCACAGGGACGTTGAAGCTTTCTTT	CASSTPHRDVEAFF
few	TRBV7-2	TRBJ1-3	-	TGTGCCAGCACCTTACGGACGGGAGGAAACACCATATATTTT	CASTLRTGGNTIYF
-	TRBV10-2	TRBJ2-7	-	TGCGCCAGCCTGGGGGGGGCCGGTGAGCAGTACTTC	CASLGGAGEQYF
-	TRBV19	TRBJ1-2	-	TGTGCCAGTATGGGCCCCAGGTATGGCTACACCTTC	CASMGPRYGYTF
-	TRBV19	TRBJ1-1	TRBD1	TGTGCCAGTAGTATAGCCACAGGGGGTGATATGAACACTGAAGCTTTCTTT	CASSIATGGDMNTEAFF
-	TRBV28	TRBJ2-5	-	TGTGCCAGCAGTTTATTCGCAGGGATGGAGACCCAGTACTTC	CASSLFAGMETQYF
-	TRBV19	TRBJ1-6	-	TGTGCCAGTAGTATAGATCTGAATTCACCCCTCCACTTT	CASSIDLNSPLHF
once	TRBV11-2	TRBJ2-7	TRBD2	TGTGCCAGCAGCCGAGCCCTAGCGGGAGTGAACGAGCAGTACTTC	CASSRALAGVNEQYF